This TCR beta chain was observed in a study of T cell responses to AZD1222 COVID-19 vaccine. Repertoires were generated with immunoSEQ multiplex PCR, while TCRdb's copy carries only in-frame clones and drops some. This sample has about 180,000 clones; almost 90% occur once, and the top ten carry roughly 8%. Looked up from germline, CDR1 is MDHEN and CDR2 is SYDVKM. V was shortened by 6 bases and J by 7 bases, with 30 bases between the two germline ends. This CDR3 has 18 residues. The chain combines TRBV28 with TRBJ1-2; no clear D gene. This specimen consisted of peripheral blood, obtained on day 0 of AZD1222 vaccination. The clonotype comes from an adult in good health. The CDR3 sequence: CASSSRLLGNTNKRGYTF. In DNA form, the CDR3 reads TGTGCCAGCAGCTCCCGCTTGCTCGGCAATACTAACAAACGTGGCTACACCTTC.